Below, 14 T cell receptor beta chains from the same sample are listed, as sequenced in a study of human T cells and chemical hapten exposure. Stated time point: pre-sensitization, week 0. Stated treatment: therapeutic diphenylcyclopropenone sensitization with weekly scalp DPC. From the RACE reads, TCRdb called clonotypes with MiXCR, one entry per CDR3 protein. The sample contains more than 75,000 distinct CDR3 sequences, around 10% of which appear only once. Source: whole blood, taken in connection with sensitization to the hapten diphenylcyclopropenone (DPC). Receptors originate from a woman aged 40-49 years with alopecia areata. Some clones in this sample may be carry-over from other donors' samples.

The J gene is TRBJ2-3, the V gene TRBV6-2 or TRBV6-3; 12 bases align to TRBD2. CDR3 length: 15 residues. V dropped 6 bases and J dropped 6; count of bases not matched to a gene: 7. CDR1 is MNHEY and CDR2 is SVGEGT in the germline V gene. The chain's CDR3 is CASSHGLAGLDTQYF. CDR3 DNA sequence: TGTGCCAGCAGCCACGGACTAGCGGGGTTGGATACGCAGTATTTT.

V gene TRBV4-1 combines with J gene TRBJ1-2; TRBD1 might be the D (6 bases). The V and J ends lost 1 base and 10 bases respectively, with 19 bases between them. This CDR3 is built from 15 residues. Germline V gene data show CDR1 as MGHRA and CDR2 as YSYEKL. Here the CDR3 reads CASSQGPGAPIDYTF. The CDR3 DNA reads as TGCGCCAGCAGCCAAGGGCCAGGGGCGCCAATCGACTACACCTTC.

This clonotype has just a few counts. The chain joins TRBV6-2 or TRBV6-3 to TRBJ2-7; maybe TRBD1 (6 bases). There are 13 residues in the CDR3. V lost 0 bases, J lost 8 bases, and 11 bases lay in between. CDR1 and CDR2 (germline): MNHEY, SVGEGT. DNA for the CDR3: TGTGCCAGCAGTTACTCGACACGGGACAAGCAGTACTTC. Amino acid sequence: CASSYSTRDKQYF.

The genes are TRBV6-4 and TRBJ2-1, with 7 bases that match TRBD2. The CDR3 length is 15 residues. Germline trimming cut 4 bases from V and 1 base from J; bases unmatched to any gene: 4. CDR1 MRHNA and CDR2 SNTAGT come from the germline V gene. CDR3: CASSADGGSYNEQFF. CDR3 DNA: TGTGCCAGCAGTGCCGACGGGGGGTCCTACAATGAGCAGTTCTTC.

The chain is built from TRBV29-1 and TRBJ2-3; 9 bases line up with TRBD2. Trimming took 6 bases from V and 5 from J; bases not matched to a gene: 12. Germline V lookup: CDR1 SQVTM, CDR2 ANQGSEA. CDR3 length: 15 amino acids. CDR3 sequence reads: CSVPPGTSREDTQYF. CDR3 DNA: TGCAGCGTCCCCCCCGGGACTAGCAGGGAAGATACGCAGTATTTT.

This clonotype was counted ten times or more. The chain uses TRBV6-2 or TRBV6-3 and TRBJ2-7; TRBD1 matches at 7 bases. CDR1 and CDR2 from the germline V gene are MNHEY and SVGEGT. After removal of 2 bases from V and 6 bases from J, the junction contained 4 bases not matched to a gene. This CDR3 contains 13 residues. CDR3 in amino acids: CASSYRDSSEQYF. The CDR3 DNA reads as TGTGCCAGCAGTTACCGGGACAGTTCCGAGCAGTACTTC.

This sequence joins TRBV7-9 and TRBJ2-1; D possibly corresponds to TRBD1 (6 bases). V lost 5 bases and J 4 bases, leaving 9 bases between the germline ends. In germline, CDR1 is SEHNR, CDR2 FQNEAQ (reference sequence). The CDR3 has 13 amino acids. The CDR3 sequence: CASSRGQYNEQFF. CDR3 nucleotide sequence: TGTGCCAGCAGCCGAGGACAGTACAATGAGCAGTTCTTC.

This clonotype was counted ten times or more. The chain is built from TRBV5-1 and TRBJ2-1; TRBD1 aligns across 7 bases. Germline values: CDR1 SGHRS, CDR2 YFSETQ. The J segment lost 5 bases and the V segment lost 4 bases, leaving 3 bases of the junction unmatched. There are 13 residues in the CDR3. CDR3 in DNA: TGCGCCAGCAGCCCAGGACAGGACAATGAGCAGTTCTTC. The encoded protein is CASSPGQDNEQFF.

This clonotype was seen a few times. The J gene is TRBJ2-1, the V gene TRBV20-1; D remains ambiguous. Germline loops: CDR1 DFQATT, CDR2 SNEGSKA (reference sequence). CDR3 size: 13 residues. The germline V and J ends were trimmed by 4 bases and 0 bases, with 7 bases remaining between them. DNA for the CDR3: TGCAGTGCTACTGTCAGCTCCTACAATGAGCAGTTCTTC. This encodes CSATVSSYNEQFF.

This clonotype occurred many times. The CDR3 sequence is CASSLIEGKETQYF. In nucleotides, the CDR3 is TGTGCCAGCAGCTTGATCGAGGGGAAAGAGACCCAGTACTTC. The genes are TRBV7-2 and TRBJ2-5; either TRBD1 or TRBD2 may supply D (5 bases each). V dropped 3 bases and J dropped 3 bases, with 11 bases sitting between them. The germline V gene encodes CDR1 SGHTA and CDR2 FQGNSA. The length of the CDR3 is 14 residues.

The sample holds many counts of this clonotype. V gene TRBV20-1 combines with J gene TRBJ2-1; 10 positions match TRBD1. The germline gives CDR1 DFQATT, CDR2 SNEGSKA (reference sequence). There are 15 residues in the CDR3. Trimming removed 2 bases from V and 3 bases from J; junction bases left unmatched: 4. CDR3 loop: CSARRGTGDYNEQFF. Here the CDR3 DNA reads TGCAGTGCTAGACGTGGGACAGGGGACTACAATGAGCAGTTCTTC.

The chain recombines TRBV19 with TRBJ2-1; 8 bases align to TRBD2. Germline V lookup: CDR1 LNHDA, CDR2 SQIVND (reference sequence). After removal of 6 bases from V and 1 base from J, the junction contained 5 bases not matched to a gene. The CDR3 has 15 residues. The CDR3 nucleotides read TGTGCCAGTAGATTTACGGGGGGGTCCTACAATGAGCAGTTCTTC. As protein: CASRFTGGSYNEQFF.

The chain has TRBV6-2 or TRBV6-3 and TRBJ2-1, with TRBD2 matching over 9 bases. Germline CDR1 reads MNHEY; CDR2 reads SVGEGT. The V segment lost 5 bases and the J segment 4 bases; nucleotides outside the gene matches: 18. The CDR3 runs to 19 residues. CDR3: CASSQRTKSGGFPYNEQFF. In nucleotides, the CDR3 is TGTGCCAGCAGTCAGCGGACTAAGAGCGGGGGGTTCCCTTACAATGAGCAGTTCTTC.

A few counts support this clonotype. V gene TRBV29-1 combines with J gene TRBJ1-2, with 7 bases fitting TRBD1. The CDR3 length is 12 residues. Germline CDR1 and CDR2: SQVTM and ANQGSEA. V lost 7 bases and J lost 6; bases outside the gene matches: 8. The CDR3 nucleotides read TGCAGCGGGATGACAGGGTTCGATGGCTACACCTTC. Translated: CSGMTGFDGYTF.